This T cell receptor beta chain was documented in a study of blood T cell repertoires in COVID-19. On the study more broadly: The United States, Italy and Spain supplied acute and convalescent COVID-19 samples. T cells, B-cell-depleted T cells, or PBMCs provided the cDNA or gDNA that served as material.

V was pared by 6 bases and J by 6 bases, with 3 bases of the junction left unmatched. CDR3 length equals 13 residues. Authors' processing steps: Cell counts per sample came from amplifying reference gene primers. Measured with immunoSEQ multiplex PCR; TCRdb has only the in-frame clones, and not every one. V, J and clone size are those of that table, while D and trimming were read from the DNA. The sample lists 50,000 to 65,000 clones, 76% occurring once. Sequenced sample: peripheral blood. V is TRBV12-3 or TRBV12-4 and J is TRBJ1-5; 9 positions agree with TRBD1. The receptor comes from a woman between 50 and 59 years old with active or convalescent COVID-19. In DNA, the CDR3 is TGTGCCAGCAGCCTGACAGGGGGTCAGCCCCAGCATTTT. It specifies CASSLTGGQPQHF.